The 27 T cell receptor beta chains in this list originate from one sample, sequenced in a study of blood T cells in healthy people across ages. PCR was performed a second time for about 7 to 12 cycles using a sample-barcoded 5' primer and a J-beta primer mix. TCRdb called the 5' RACE reads again in MiXCR, with one record for every CDR3 protein. In the table there are 450,000 to 650,000 distinct CDR3 sequences, more than 20% of which are singletons. These same records also appear under a second study, on T cells of mothers and their children.

Sequenced sample: blood. The receptors were sampled from a boy aged 5 to 17 in good health.

This clonotype was detected only a few times. The V and J genes are TRBV20-1 and TRBJ1-5, with 7 bases identical to TRBD1. V was pared by 3 bases and J by 0 bases, with 2 bases of the junction left unmatched. The CDR3 length is 14 residues. Germline CDR1 is DFQATT and CDR2 is SNEGSKA (reference sequence). The CDR3 nucleotides read TGCAGTGCTAGCAGACAGGGTAGCAATCAGCCCCAGCATTTT. Its translation is CSASRQGSNQPQHF.

This chain links TRBV6-7 with TRBJ1-2; D remains unclear. TRBV6-7 is assigned to the ORF class and has an uncertain function. V was cut by 6 bases and J by 0 bases, with 8 bases left in between. The CDR3 runs to 13 residues. CDR3 DNA sequence: TGTGCCAGCAGGGAGAGGGCTAACTATGGCTACACCTTC. It yields the protein CASRERANYGYTF.

The V gene is TRBV6-1, the J gene TRBJ1-4; TRBD1 matches at 7 bases. Germline CDR1 reads MNHNS; CDR2 reads SASEGT. Trimming at V came to 4 bases and at J to 0 bases, leaving 5 bases not matched to a gene. This CDR3 has 16 residues. This chain's CDR3 is CASSGEGAATNEKLFF. DNA of the CDR3: TGTGCCAGCAGTGGGGAGGGGGCGGCAACTAATGAAAAACTGTTTTTT.

V is TRBV20-1 and J is TRBJ1-2; 7 bases map to TRBD1. CDR1 is DFQATT, CDR2 SNEGSKA, per germline (reference sequence). V shed 0 bases, J shed 3 bases, and the junction held 4 bases outside the gene matches. This CDR3 has 14 residues. The CDR3 spells CSARDPRGDYGYTF. CDR3 nucleotides: TGCAGTGCTAGAGATCCCAGGGGGGACTATGGCTACACCTTC.

V is TRBV7-9 and J is TRBJ2-7; TRBD1 might be the D (7 bases). CDR1 and CDR2 from the germline V gene are SEHNR and FQNEAQ (reference sequence). The V and J ends lost 1 base and 2 bases respectively, with 15 bases between them. The CDR3 length is 16 residues. The CDR3 coding sequence is TGTGCCAGCAGCTTAGATGCGGGACAGAGTACCTACGAGCAGTACTTC. Translated: CASSLDAGQSTYEQYF.

This sequence joins TRBV20-1 and TRBJ1-4; D remains unclear. CDR3 length equals 13 residues. The germline gives CDR1 DFQATT, CDR2 SNEGSKA (reference sequence). V shed 3 bases and J shed 6 bases, with 11 bases lying between them. The CDR3 coding sequence is TGCAGTGCTAGGGCGGACGGCTATGAAAAACTGTTTTTT. The encoded protein is CSARADGYEKLFF.

This chain links TRBV7-9 with TRBJ2-3; no definite D call. The CDR3 length is 10 residues. Germline lookup yields CDR1 SEHNR and CDR2 FQNEAQ (reference sequence). Trimming cost V 6 bases and J 5 bases, with 3 bases left between them. For the CDR3, the DNA is TGTGCCAGCAGAATAGATACGCAGTATTTT. Its protein is CASRIDTQYF.

This clonotype was seen many times. Germline and junction disagree at one end, which may indicate a read error. This rearrangement joins TRBV25-1 to TRBJ1-2, with D hard to call. This CDR3 is 14 amino acids long. From germline, CDR1 is MGHDK and CDR2 SYGVNS. As DNA, the CDR3 is TGCGCCAGCAGCCCAGGAGGATCTAACTATGGCTACACCTTC. Translating it yields CASSPGGSNYGYTF.

The chain employs TRBV20-1 and TRBJ2-2; 12 positions match TRBD1. V dropped 1 base and J dropped 0; count of bases not matched to a gene: 15. Per the germline V gene, CDR1 is DFQATT and CDR2 is SNEGSKA (reference sequence). The CDR3 has 21 residues. The CDR3 coding sequence is TGCAGTGCTAGAGTAGGCGCCCGGGACAGGGGGCTTATTTCGAACACCGGGGAGCTGTTTTTT. It codes for CSARVGARDRGLISNTGELFF.

The V call is TRBV11-2, the J call TRBJ1-1; TRBD1 matches 7 bases. V lost 4 bases, J lost 6 bases, and 2 bases stayed unmatched. Germline CDR1 reads SGHAT; CDR2 reads FQNNGV. The CDR3 runs 12 residues. The CDR3, as DNA: TGTGCCAGCAGCTACAGGGGTGCTGAAGCTTTCTTT. Its protein is CASSYRGAEAFF.

The chain links TRBV27 to TRBJ2-7, with TRBD2 matching 10 bases. The length of the CDR3 is 15 residues. V lost 5 bases to trimming and J lost 5 bases; unmatched junction nucleotides: 9. The germline CDR1 and CDR2 sequences are MNHEY and SMNVEV (reference sequence). The CDR3 nucleotides are TGTGCCAGCAGTCCTAGCGGGAGAGGGGACCACGAGCAGTACTTC. Its protein product is CASSPSGRGDHEQYF.

The J gene is TRBJ2-5, the V gene TRBV7-2; D is perhaps TRBD2 (7 bases). The J call may be wrong; the DNA end is better matched by TRBJ2-7. The CDR3 has 15 residues. Per germline, CDR1 SGHTA and CDR2 FQGNSA. CDR3 in DNA: TGTGCCAGCAGCTTTCTGGGGGGGGCCCCCTACGAGCAGTACTTC. It specifies CASSFLGGAPYEQYF.

In its sample, this clonotype was seen a few times. The chain combines TRBV15 with TRBJ2-3; D gene uncertain. With 1 base removed from V and 3 bases from J, the gap between germline ends came to 2 bases. The germline CDR1 and CDR2 sequences are LNHNV and YYDKDF (reference sequence). This CDR3 comprises 12 residues. This chain's CDR3 is CATSRATDTQYF. The CDR3, as DNA: TGTGCCACCAGCAGAGCTACAGATACGCAGTATTTT. Drawing the rest from reference TRBV15 and TRBJ2-3, the complete variable domain is DAMVIQNPRYQVTQFGKPVTLSCSQTLNHNVMYWYQQKSSQAPKLLFHYYDKDFNNEADTPDNFQSRRPNTSFCFLDIRSPGLGDTAMYLCATSRATDTQYFGPGTRLTVL.

The chain combines TRBV7-2 with TRBJ2-5; 14 bases align to TRBD2. V lost 3 bases, J lost 4 bases, and 4 bases stayed unmatched. The germline V gene has CDR1 SGHTA and CDR2 FQGNSA. The CDR3 loop spans 16 amino acids. CDR3 nucleotide sequence: TGTGCCAGCAGCTTGGGACTAGCGGGAGCAGGAGAGACCCAGTACTTC. Amino acid sequence: CASSLGLAGAGETQYF.

The J gene is TRBJ2-2, the V gene TRBV6-2 or TRBV6-3, with TRBD2 matching 11 bases. The CDR3 length is 16 residues. Per the germline V gene, CDR1 is MNHEY and CDR2 is SVGEGT. With V trimmed by 7 bases and J by 6 bases, 10 bases remained unmatched. This CDR3 is CASKLSSGRYAGELFF. CDR3 nucleotide sequence: TGTGCCAGCAAGCTTTCTAGCGGGAGGTACGCCGGGGAGCTGTTTTTT.

The rearrangement links TRBV14 to TRBJ2-2, with no clear D. Germline V lookup: CDR1 SGHDN, CDR2 FVKESK. The CDR3 is 11 amino acids. Trimming left V 2 bases short and J 8 bases short, with 3 bases between. The CDR3 loop is CASSQSGELFF. CDR3 nucleotide sequence: TGTGCCAGCAGCCAAAGTGGGGAGCTGTTTTTT.

This clonotype was found a few times. The chain links TRBV20-1 to TRBJ2-3; 14 bases are shared with TRBD2. Per germline, CDR1 DFQATT and CDR2 SNEGSKA (reference sequence). The CDR3 covers 17 residues. V lost 3 bases and J lost 2; bases outside the gene matches: 7. CDR3 sequence: CSASRLAGGITTDTQYF. In DNA form, the CDR3 reads TGCAGTGCTAGCCGACTAGCGGGGGGGATTACCACAGATACGCAGTATTTT.

The chain employs TRBV13 and TRBJ1-2; D perhaps matches TRBD1 (5 bases). The CDR3 contains 14 residues. Between the trimmed V and J ends, which lost 5 bases and 4 bases, there was a span of 14 bases. Germline assignment: CDR1 PRHDT and CDR2 FYEKMQ (reference sequence). The CDR3 nucleotides read TGTGCCAGCAGCCTCCGGGACGGATTCTATGGCTACACCTTC. Its translation: CASSLRDGFYGYTF.

This clonotype was seen a few times. V and J are TRBV12-3 or TRBV12-4 and TRBJ1-2; the match to TRBD1 covers 8 bases. This CDR3 spans 15 amino acids. J was trimmed by 5 bases and V by 5 bases; bases with no gene match: 10. This CDR3 is CASSPTGQGGYGYTF. The CDR3 DNA reads as TGTGCCAGCAGTCCCACAGGACAGGGAGGGTATGGCTACACCTTC.

The chain uses TRBV5-6 and TRBJ2-1; 7 bases line up with TRBD2. The germline CDR1 and CDR2 sequences are SGHDT and YYEEEE. V gave up 0 bases and J gave up 0 bases; unmatched junction bases: 9. This CDR3 comprises 18 residues. This CDR3 is CASSLDPTSLYSYNEQFF. CDR3 coding DNA: TGTGCCAGCAGCTTGGACCCGACTAGCTTATACTCCTACAATGAGCAGTTCTTC.

V and J are TRBV5-5 and TRBJ2-4, with TRBD2 matching 13 bases. Germline CDR1 is SGHKS and CDR2 is YYEKEE (reference sequence). The CDR3 runs to 22 residues. The ends lost 0 bases at V and 2 bases at J; junction bases unmatched: 17. Here the CDR3 DNA reads TGTGCCAGCAGCTTGGGACTAGCGGGAGGCTCGTTTCGGGTTATTCCCAAAAACATTCAGTACTTC. Translated: CASSLGLAGGSFRVIPKNIQYF.

This rearrangement joins TRBV9 to TRBJ2-3, with 15 bases fitting TRBD2. The CDR3 consists of 17 residues. In germline, CDR1 is SGDLS, CDR2 YYNGEE. The junction had 6 bases not matched to a gene; V was cut back by 3 bases and J by 4 bases. Written as DNA, the CDR3 is TGTGCCAGCAGCGCCCGGGGACTAGCGGGGGGCGCAGATACGCAGTATTTT. As protein: CASSARGLAGGADTQYF.

This clonotype was observed a handful of times. The gene calls are TRBV7-8 and TRBJ2-1; 9 nucleotides match TRBD1. Gene TRBJ2-7 matches the end of the DNA better, so the J call may be wrong. This CDR3 has 19 residues. CDR1 is SGHVS, CDR2 FQNEAQ, per germline. CDR3 amino acids: CASSPTPGQGMGTPYEQYF. Here the CDR3 DNA reads TGTGCCAGCAGCCCAACGCCGGGACAGGGAATGGGTACCCCCTACGAGCAGTACTTC.

This clonotype came up once. The junction shows a germline mismatch at one end, possibly a read error. The chain combines TRBV12-3 or TRBV12-4 with TRBJ2-4, with 15 bases fitting TRBD2. This CDR3 is built from 17 residues. In DNA form, the CDR3 reads TGTGCCAGCAGACTTGGACTAGCGGGAGGGTATCGTGGGGGTTTGTGTTTC. This sequence encodes CASRLGLAGGYRGGLCF.

V gene TRBV6-6 combines with J gene TRBJ1-2, with D possibly matching TRBD1 (5 bases). This CDR3 spans 14 amino acids. Germline loops: CDR1 MNHNY, CDR2 SVGAGI (reference sequence). V was cut by 6 bases and J by 6 bases, with 17 bases left in between. The CDR3 DNA reads TGTGCCAGCAGGGGGAAGGGGCAGCAAGATGGCTACACCTTC. This translates into CASRGKGQQDGYTF.

The chain employs TRBV20-1 and TRBJ2-5, with 10 bases identical to TRBD1. From germline, CDR1 is DFQATT and CDR2 SNEGSKA (reference sequence). Trimming at V came to 2 bases and at J to 3 bases, leaving 9 bases not matched to a gene. The CDR3 has 16 residues. The CDR3, as DNA: TGCAGTGCTAGATCCCGACAGGGGGCAGGGGAAGAGACCCAGTACTTC. Its protein is CSARSRQGAGEETQYF.

The chain is built from TRBV7-2 and TRBJ2-5; tentatively, D is TRBD2 (7 bases). The CDR3 is 15 residues long. The V and J ends lost 2 bases and 6 bases respectively, with 16 bases between them. From germline, CDR1 is SGHTA and CDR2 FQGNSA. The CDR3 reads CASSLTGGAQKTQYF. The CDR3 region has the DNA TGTGCCAGCAGCTTAACTGGGGGGGCGCAGAAGACCCAGTACTTC.